Following are 4 T cell receptor beta chains from one sample sequenced in a study of blood T cell repertoires in COVID-19. TCRdb's copy holds only in-frame clones and misses some; the assay was immunoSEQ multiplex PCR. The table records about 260,000 clones, approximately 89% of them present only once. Source material: peripheral blood. Every receptor here comes from a woman between 50 and 59 years old with acute or convalescent COVID-19.

J is TRBJ2-5 and V is TRBV7-9; 11 nucleotides align to TRBD2. With V trimmed by 5 bases and J by 2 bases, 10 bases remained unmatched. This CDR3 spans 17 amino acids. Germline V CDR1 and CDR2: SEHNR, FQNEAQ (reference sequence). CDR3 in DNA: TGTGCCAGCAGCCAGTCACTGACTAGCGGGACTCAAGAGACCCAGTACTTC. Translation: CASSQSLTSGTQETQYF. The variable domain in full, completed from reference TRBV7-9 and TRBJ2-5, reads DTGVSQNPRHKITKRGQNVTFRCDPISEHNRLYWYRQTLGQGPEFLTYFQNEAQLEKSRLLSDRFSAERPKGSFSTLEIQRTEQGDSAMYLCASSQSLTSGTQETQYFGPGTRLLVL.

In its sample, this clone was seen once. The rearrangement uses TRBV19 and TRBJ2-7, with D possibly being TRBD1 (5 bases). CDR1 and CDR2 (germline): LNHDA, SQIVND (reference sequence). This CDR3 has 15 amino acids. Trimming left V 4 bases short and J 2 bases short, with 15 bases between. CDR3 nucleotide sequence: TGTGCCAGTAGTAGTAGGGGAACCTTTACCTACGAGCAGTACTTC. Protein: CASSSRGTFTYEQYF.

The V gene is TRBV6-1, the J gene TRBJ2-7; 11 bases agree with TRBD1. Germline V CDR1 and CDR2: MNHNS, SASEGT. V shed 6 bases, J shed 4 bases, and the junction held 5 bases outside the gene matches. CDR3 length equals 14 residues. The CDR3 here is CASSSGTGGYEQYF. CDR3 sequence (DNA): TGTGCCAGCAGCTCCGGGACAGGGGGTTACGAGCAGTACTTC.

V gene TRBV6-1 combines with J gene TRBJ2-7; D remains ambiguous. From germline, CDR1 is MNHNS and CDR2 SASEGT. The V and J ends lost 1 base and 3 bases respectively, with 7 bases between them. The CDR3 is 13 amino acids. The DNA for the CDR3 is TGTGCCAGCAGTGAAGGGAGCGACTACGAGCAGTACTTC. Its translation: CASSEGSDYEQYF.